This T cell receptor beta chain was sequenced in a study of blood T cells in healthy people across ages. Regarding the study as a whole: Getting older went along with TCR beta diversity per million T cells dropping roughly linearly.

With 8 bases clipped from V and 4 bases from J, the junction kept 11 bases outside the gene matches. CDR3 length: 15 residues. Germline values: CDR1 MNHEY, CDR2 SMNVEV (reference sequence). A second PCR, run for roughly 7 to 12 cycles, used a sample-barcoded 5' primer plus a J-beta primer mix. A single record per CDR3 protein comes from TCRdb applying MiXCR to the 5' RACE reads. The table records hundreds of thousands of distinct CDR3 sequences, about 48% of them present only once. In regard to this clonotype: Antigen unknown.

Individuals who donated were healthy Caucasians from Russia aged roughly 6 to 100. The source of this sequence is a man aged 80 or over in good health. The J gene is TRBJ1-2, the V gene TRBV27; TRBD1 matches 9 bases. Sequencing was performed on blood. In DNA, the CDR3 is TGTGCCAGCCTACCCACGACAGGGGGGACCTATGGCTACACCTTC. This encodes CASLPTTGGTYGYTF.